What follows describes a single T cell receptor (beta chain). The antigen is unknown. The ends were cut back, 6 bases at V and 1 base at J, with 11 bases in the middle. Germline loops: CDR1 MNHEY, CDR2 SVGAGI. This CDR3 spans 14 amino acids. Using immunoSEQ multiplex PCR, the repertoire was profiled, and TCRdb retains in-frame clones only, with some absent. Of 350,000 to 500,000 clones detected, 70% to 90% appear once; the ten largest clones hold roughly 4%. The sample belongs to a study of Ad26.COV2.S vaccination and SARS-CoV-2 variants. Study-level background: Once or twice, 56 days apart, Ad26.COV2.S was delivered intramuscularly.

The treatment: around 19 received Ad26.COV2.S at low or high dose, single or two shots; roughly 5 received placebo; per-sample allocation not given. Each sample was drawn 63 days after the first injection (of vaccine or placebo). Recruitment in Boston yielded a donor of adult age, 18-55 years. An Ad26 vector was used to express Wuhan-strain SARS-CoV-2 spike as the vaccine. The study's findings and limits: Reported post-vaccination CD8+ and CD4+ T cell responses to spike showed substantial breadth.

The chain couples TRBV6-5 to TRBJ2-3; weak D call: TRBD2 (5 bases). The sequence was obtained from a person between 18 and 60 years old who received the Ad26.COV2.S COVID-19 vaccine or a placebo. Here the sequenced sample was peripheral blood, taken in a trial of Ad26.COV2.S vaccine versus placebo. CDR3 protein: CASSRGFGTDTQYF. The CDR3 DNA follows: TGTGCCAGCAGCAGAGGGTTCGGCACAGATACGCAGTATTTT.